This T cell receptor (beta chain) was found in a study of neurological immune-mediated disorders. Study conclusions and caveats: In HTLV-1-associated myelopathy, TCR clonal expansion was greatest, and in multiple sclerosis it was least, below healthy controls. Private repertoires in all groups were suggested by the absence of shared CDR3 amino acid sequences among expanded clones across subjects. Phylogenetic grouping assigned the repertoires of 18 of 34 multiple sclerosis patients to a single related-CDR3 cluster, representing a possible signature.

cDNA was made by 5'RACE with 10-nucleotide random UMIs. One entry per CDR3 protein, called by TCRdb with MiXCR from the 5' RACE reads. Here the sample spans about 52,000 distinct CDR3 sequences, 3% to 4.5% being singletons. This clonotype was counted ten times or more. Its specificity is not known. The CDR3 length is 13 residues. Trimming left V 0 bases short and J 7 bases short, with 10 bases between. The V gene's germline CDR1 is SGHRS and CDR2 YFSETQ. Sequencing used PBMCs. This sequence joins TRBV5-1 and TRBJ1-2; D is unclear. This clonotype was obtained from a man in his thirties or forties with multiple sclerosis. The CDR3 loop reads CASSLATYGGYTF. In nucleotides, the CDR3 is TGCGCCAGCAGCTTGGCCACGTACGGTGGCTACACCTTC.